This T cell receptor (beta chain) was captured by sequencing in a study of technical replicates of blood from a few donors (dated by TCRdb to 2016 to 2017). This clone was observed a single time. Its antigen is still unknown. No base-level quality is on record; no much larger clone is a single base apart. Library preparation was by the immunoSEQ multiplex PCR assay. TCRdb took over this immuneACCESS table, retaining in-frame rearrangements with V and J assigned. Such tables are incomplete; in checked studies, under half of the missing clones stem from an unresolved V gene, and the remainder is unexplained. The sample profile shows under 80,000 clones; approximately 92% of them were found once. Of the sample, 0.3% to 0.45% is held by the ten largest clones. Its CDR3 holds 14 amino acids, cysteine through phenylalanine. Of the read, only the CDR3 DNA is kept; its 42 bases are in frame from base 1. Per the germline V gene, SGHRS is the CDR1 and YFSETQ is the CDR2. The germline V end is reduced by 2 bases and the J end by 5 bases; junction bases left unmatched: 4.

The source of this sequence is a human donor in good health. Some clones in this sample may be carry-over from other donors' samples. The receptor chain draws on TRBV5-1 and TRBJ2-5, and 9 junction bases match TRBD2. The sample taken for sequencing was T cells isolated from PBMCs. The CDR3 region reads CASSFSGSGETQYF. The DNA sequence reads TGCGCCAGCAGCTTTAGCGGGAGTGGGGAGACCCAGTACTTC. The CDR3, completed at both ends by the reference TRBV5-1 and TRBJ2-5 genes, gives the full variable domain KAGVTQTPRYLIKTRGQQVTLSCSPISGHRSVSWYQQTPGQGLQFLFEYFSETQRNKGNFPGRFSGRQFSNSRSEMNVSTLELGDSALYLCASSFSGSGETQYFGPGTRLLVL.